Listed here are 6 T cell receptor beta chains from one sample, sequenced in a study of T cells in Graves' hyperthyroidism and ophthalmopathy. Authors of the study amplified TCR beta CDR3 regions from RNA transcripts. The HTBI primer set drove a first-round RT-PCR of the TCR CDR3. TCRdb reprocessed the multiplex PCR reads via MiXCR and lists one record per CDR3 protein. The table lists roughly 500,000 distinct CDR3 sequences, about 24% of them singletons. Sequencing used blood. Receptors were obtained from a woman aged 25 to 39 with Graves' ophthalmopathy.

The sample holds many counts of this clonotype. This rearrangement joins TRBV12-3 or TRBV12-4 to TRBJ1-3; no definite D call. The CDR3 sequence is 18 residues long. Trimming shortened V by 3 bases and J by 1 base, and 19 bases separated the two germline ends. DNA of the CDR3: TGTGCCAGCAGTTTGCTTTGGGGTGATCTTCTTTCTGGAAACACCATATATTTT. The encoded protein is CASSLLWGDLLSGNTIYF.

This clonotype occurred once. This chain connects TRBV4-2 to TRBJ1-2, with 7 bases matching TRBD1. V trimming: 3 bases; J trimming: 6 bases; junction bases outside the gene matches: 10. CDR1 and CDR2 from the germline V gene are LGHNA and YNFKEQ. This CDR3 contains 15 residues. CDR3 sequence: CASSHTSRQGNGYTF. The CDR3 coding sequence is TGTGCCAGCAGCCACACCTCCCGACAGGGCAATGGCTACACCTTC.

V usage is TRBV18 and J usage is TRBJ1-5; D not certain. The CDR3 loop spans 13 amino acids. V was trimmed by 2 bases and J by 5 bases, leaving 7 bases between them. CDR1 KGHSH and CDR2 LQKENI come from the germline V gene. CDR3 coding DNA: TGTGCCAGCTCACCATTCCGGGATCAGCCCCAGCATTTT. Translation gives CASSPFRDQPQHF.

This clonotype has at least ten counts. The rearrangement uses TRBV15 and TRBJ1-2; no clear D gene. CDR1 is LNHNV and CDR2 is YYDKDF in the germline V gene (reference sequence). The CDR3 has 15 residues. Trimming pared 1 base from V and 0 bases from J, leaving 9 bases between. CDR3 sequence (DNA): TGTGCCACCAGCAGAGGCCGGGAGACTAACTATGGCTACACCTTC. Protein product: CATSRGRETNYGYTF. The complete variable domain, with remaining parts taken from reference TRBV15 and TRBJ1-2, reads DAMVIQNPRYQVTQFGKPVTLSCSQTLNHNVMYWYQQKSSQAPKLLFHYYDKDFNNEADTPDNFQSRRPNTSFCFLDIRSPGLGDTAMYLCATSRGRETNYGYTFGSGTRLTVV.

The chain is built from TRBV27 and TRBJ1-2, with 7 positions matching TRBD1. J was trimmed by 8 bases and V by 8 bases; bases with no gene match: 14. From germline, CDR1 is MNHEY and CDR2 SMNVEV (reference sequence). CDR3 size: 14 residues. The CDR3 DNA reads TGTGCCAGCTCCTGGAACGGAGGGGGCTTGGGCTACACCTTC. It specifies CASSWNGGGLGYTF.

Many counts were recorded for this clonotype. The chain combines TRBV20-1 with TRBJ1-5; 9 bases agree with TRBD1. From germline, CDR1 is DFQATT and CDR2 SNEGSKA (reference sequence). There are 15 residues in the CDR3. Trimming took 6 bases from V and 6 from J; bases not matched to a gene: 12. The CDR3 coding sequence is TGCAGTGCCCAGATAGGGACAGGGAGGGGTCAGCCCCAGCATTTT. Its protein product is CSAQIGTGRGQPQHF.